This T cell receptor beta chain was recorded in a study of regulatory T cells in long-lasting Graves disease. From germline, CDR1 is SGHTA and CDR2 FQGNSA. The CDR3 loop spans 16 amino acids. V gave up 2 bases and J gave up 4 bases, with 15 bases separating them. The TCR beta library used iRepertoire HTBI primers with Arm-PCR amplification of CDR3. TCRdb re-derived calls from the multiplex PCR reads in MiXCR, one entry per CDR3 protein. This table holds approximately 400,000 distinct CDR3 sequences, about 14% found once. This clonotype was found a few times. This sample's time point: newly diagnosed GD, antithyroid drugs for less than 3 months. PBMCs were the source of the RNA used for TCR sequencing.

The V and J genes are TRBV7-2 and TRBJ2-1; D gene ambiguous. Sequenced here: peripheral blood mononuclear cells (PBMCs), sampled at new diagnosis, from a patient treated with antithyroid drugs. The sequence was collected from a female donor with Graves disease. CDR3 sequence: CASSLSPLVLYNEQFF. The CDR3, as DNA: TGTGCCAGCAGCTTAAGTCCGCTGGTCCTTTACAATGAGCAGTTCTTC.